This T cell receptor beta chain derives from a study of blood T cell repertoires in COVID-19. On the study more broadly: Spain, Italy and the United States supplied samples that represented acute and convalescent COVID-19. In each case, the material was cDNA or gDNA derived from T cells, B-cell-depleted T cells, or PBMCs.

This CDR3 has 18 amino acids. CDR1 and CDR2 (germline): GTSNPN, SVGIG (reference sequence). V lost 1 base to trimming and J lost 6 bases; unmatched junction nucleotides: 17. In the original workflow: The assay estimated nucleated cells by amplifying reference gene primers. Profiling relied on immunoSEQ multiplex PCR, and the TCRdb table lists in-frame clones only, not all of them. The V and J calls and clone size were taken over from that table, and D and trimming were inferred from the DNA. Of tens of thousands of clones in the sample, 87% were seen once. The sequenced material came from peripheral blood. This chain links TRBV30 with TRBJ2-3, with TRBD2 identical over 9 bases. The receptor comes from a human donor in a cohort sampled during active COVID-19. CDR3 nucleotides: TGTGCCTGGAGTGCTAGAACTAGGCTAGCGGGATCATCGGATACGCAGTATTTT. It codes for CAWSARTRLAGSSDTQYF.